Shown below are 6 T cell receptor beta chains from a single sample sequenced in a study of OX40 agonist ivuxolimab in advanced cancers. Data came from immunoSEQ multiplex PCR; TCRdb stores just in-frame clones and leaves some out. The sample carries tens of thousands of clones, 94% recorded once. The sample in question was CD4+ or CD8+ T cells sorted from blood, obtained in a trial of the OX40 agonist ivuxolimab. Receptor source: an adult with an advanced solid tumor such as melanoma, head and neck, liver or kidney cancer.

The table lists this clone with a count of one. CDR3 protein: CAWETQETQYF. In DNA form, the CDR3 reads TGTGCCTGGGAGACCCAAGAGACCCAGTACTTC. The V gene is TRBV30, the J gene TRBJ2-5; D remains unclear. V was pared by 5 bases and J by 1 base, with 5 bases between. The CDR3 has 11 residues. In germline, CDR1 is GTSNPN, CDR2 SVGIG (reference sequence). Filled out from reference TRBV30 and TRBJ2-5, the complete variable domain reads SQTIHQWPATLVQPVGSPLSLECTVEGTSNPNLYWYRQAAGRGLQLLFYSVGIGQISSEVPQNLSASRPQDRQFILSSKKLLLSDSGFYLCAWETQETQYFGPGTRLLVL.

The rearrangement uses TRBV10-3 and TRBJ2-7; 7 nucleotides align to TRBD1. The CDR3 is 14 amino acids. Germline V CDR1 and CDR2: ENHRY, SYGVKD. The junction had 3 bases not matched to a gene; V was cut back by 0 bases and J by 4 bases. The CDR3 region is CAISESGRGYEQYF. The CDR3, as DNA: TGTGCCATCAGTGAGTCGGGCAGGGGGTACGAGCAGTACTTC.

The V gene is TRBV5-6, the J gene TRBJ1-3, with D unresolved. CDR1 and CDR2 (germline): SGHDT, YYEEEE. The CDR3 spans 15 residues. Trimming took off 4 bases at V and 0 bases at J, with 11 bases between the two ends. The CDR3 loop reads CASSGRSSSGNTIYF. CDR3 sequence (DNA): TGTGCCAGCAGCGGGCGCAGCAGCTCTGGAAACACCATATATTTT.

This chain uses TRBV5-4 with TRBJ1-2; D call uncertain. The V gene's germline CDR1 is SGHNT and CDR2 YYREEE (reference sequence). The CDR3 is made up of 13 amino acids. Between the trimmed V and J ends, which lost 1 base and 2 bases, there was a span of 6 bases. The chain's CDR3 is CASSLLLNYGYTF. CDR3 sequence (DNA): TGTGCCAGCAGCTTGCTCCTCAACTATGGCTACACCTTC.

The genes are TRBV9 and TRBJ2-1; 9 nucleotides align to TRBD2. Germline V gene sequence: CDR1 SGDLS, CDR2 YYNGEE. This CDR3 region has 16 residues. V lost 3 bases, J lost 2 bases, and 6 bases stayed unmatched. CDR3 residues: CASSGATSGPYNEQFF. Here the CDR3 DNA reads TGTGCCAGCAGCGGAGCAACTAGCGGGCCCTACAATGAGCAGTTCTTC.

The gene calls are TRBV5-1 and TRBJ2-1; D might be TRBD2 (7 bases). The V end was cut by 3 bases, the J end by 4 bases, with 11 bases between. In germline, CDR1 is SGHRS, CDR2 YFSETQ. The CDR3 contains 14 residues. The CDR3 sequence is CASSWGGLYNEQFF. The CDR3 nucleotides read TGCGCCAGCAGCTGGGGGGGCCTATACAATGAGCAGTTCTTC.